This T cell receptor beta chain was sequenced during a study of control samples from healthy donors and cancer patients. Generated by immunoSEQ multiplex PCR, the TCRdb table keeps only in-frame clones and is missing some. The repertoire holds some 130,000 clones, with about 95% as singletons. From germline, CDR1 is MNHEY and CDR2 SVGEGT. V gave up 2 bases and J gave up 0 bases; unmatched junction bases: 0. This CDR3 spans 15 amino acids. The clonotype was recovered from a man younger than 45 in good health. The V and J genes are TRBV6-2 or TRBV6-3 and TRBJ2-1; 8 nucleotides agree with TRBD2. Sequenced sample: blood. CDR3 residues: CASSYAGGSYNEQFF. CDR3 DNA: TGTGCCAGCAGTTACGCGGGAGGCTCCTACAATGAGCAGTTCTTC.